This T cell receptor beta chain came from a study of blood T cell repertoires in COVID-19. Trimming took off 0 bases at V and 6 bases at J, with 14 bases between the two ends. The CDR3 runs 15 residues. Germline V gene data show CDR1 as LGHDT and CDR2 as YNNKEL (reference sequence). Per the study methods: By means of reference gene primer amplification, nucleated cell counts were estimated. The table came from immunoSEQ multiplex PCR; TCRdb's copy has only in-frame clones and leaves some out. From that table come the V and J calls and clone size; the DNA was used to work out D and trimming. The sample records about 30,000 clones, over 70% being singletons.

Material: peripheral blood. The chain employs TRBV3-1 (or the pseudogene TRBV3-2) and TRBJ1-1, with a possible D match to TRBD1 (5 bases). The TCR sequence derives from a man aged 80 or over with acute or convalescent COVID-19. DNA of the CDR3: TGTGCCAGCAGCCAAGAACGGGGGAAGCTTTCTGAAGCTTTCTTT. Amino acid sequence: CASSQERGKLSEAFF.